A single sample gave rise to the 7 T cell receptor beta chains below, sequenced in a study of cytomegalovirus exposure and HLA in healthy donors (dated by TCRdb to between 2016 and 2019). The method behind the library was the immunoSEQ multiplex PCR assay. The multiplex PCR relied on a mix of 60 forward primers for TCR Vbeta segments and 13 reverse primers for TCR Jbeta segments. Entries here come from immuneACCESS through TCRdb and include only in-frame sequences with V and J called. Some clones fail to appear in such tables; in the studies checked, an unresolved V gene covers under half of the shortfall, and the cause of the remainder is unknown. The sample table shows more than 95,000 clones, and around 78% are seen once. Together, the top ten hold more than 1.5% of the sample. Sequenced sample: PBMCs. The receptors originated from a man in his fifties in good health and CMV-seronegative.

This clone was counted only a few times. This chain links TRBV5-1 with TRBJ2-2, with 9 bases that match TRBD1. J was trimmed by 6 bases and V by 2 bases; bases with no gene match: 5. Looked up from germline, CDR1 is SGHRS and CDR2 is YFSETQ. The CDR3 spans 15 residues. The CDR3 here is CASSLGTGIAGELFF. CDR3 nucleotides: TGCGCCAGCAGCTTAGGGACAGGGATTGCCGGGGAGCTGTTTTTT.

This clone was seen a few times. V usage is TRBV6-5 and J usage is TRBJ1-1, with D possibly being TRBD1 (5 bases). V shed 0 bases and J shed 2 bases, with 7 bases lying between them. CDR3 size: 14 residues. CDR1 and CDR2 (germline): MNHEY, SVGAGI. CDR3 in amino acids: CASSYSTDNTEAFF. CDR3 DNA sequence: TGTGCCAGCAGTTACTCGACAGATAACACTGAAGCTTTCTTT.

The chain is built from TRBV6-5 and TRBJ2-7; D is unresolved. CDR3 length: 15 residues. The germline gives CDR1 MNHEY, CDR2 SVGAGI. V gave up 4 bases and J gave up 2 bases, with 15 bases separating them. The CDR3 DNA reads TGTGCCAGCAGTTCTAGGAGTGGAAGAGCCTACGAGCAGTACGTC. The encoded protein is CASSSRSGRAYEQYV.

The V call is TRBV7-2, the J call TRBJ1-1; 8 bases line up with TRBD1. CDR3 size: 15 residues. Germline CDR1 reads SGHTA; CDR2 reads FQGNSA. Germline trimming cut 5 bases from V and 2 bases from J; bases unmatched to any gene: 7. CDR3 region: CASSLQTGENTEAFF. CDR3 bases: TGTGCCAGCAGCCTCCAGACAGGGGAAAACACTGAAGCTTTCTTT.

The J gene is TRBJ2-1, the V gene TRBV6-1; D gene unclear. V was shortened by 1 base and J by 0 bases, with 7 bases between the two germline ends. CDR1 is MNHNS and CDR2 is SASEGT in the germline V gene. The CDR3 runs 15 residues. The CDR3 bases are TGTGCCAGCAGTGAAGGGCCAGGCTCCTACAATGAGCAGTTCTTC. It translates to CASSEGPGSYNEQFF.

This chain joins TRBV7-6 and TRBJ1-3; the D is unclear. V was pared by 0 bases and J by 0 bases, with 12 bases between. This CDR3 region has 17 residues. CDR1 and CDR2 (germline): SGHVS, FNYEAQ. The DNA for the CDR3 is TGTGCCAGCAGCTTAGCGCTTTCAGCTAGCTCTGGAAACACCATATATTTT. Translation gives CASSLALSASSGNTIYF. The variable domain in full, completed from reference TRBV7-6 and TRBJ1-3, reads GAGVSQSPRYKVTKRGQDVALRCDPISGHVSLYWYRQALGQGPEFLTYFNYEAQQDKSGLPNDRFSAERPEGSISTLTIQRTEQRDSAMYRCASSLALSASSGNTIYFGEGSWLTVV.

This clone was detected a few times. The chain recombines TRBV6-5 with TRBJ1-5; 7 bases are a match to TRBD1. Losses at the gene ends were 5 bases for V and 4 bases for J; bases not matched to a gene: 5. The CDR3 contains 14 residues. Germline values: CDR1 MNHEY, CDR2 SVGAGI. The DNA for the CDR3 is TGTGCCAGCAGTGCCGGGACAGCAAATCAGCCCCAGCATTTT. Residues: CASSAGTANQPQHF.